Presented here are 24 T cell receptor beta chains from one specimen sequenced in a study of graft-versus-host responses after intestinal transplantation. TCRdb's table, derived via immunoSEQ multiplex PCR, lists solely in-frame clones and lacks some. The table lists tens of thousands of clones, around 83% of them singletons, with about 17% in the top ten. The antigens of these receptors remain unknown. The material was unstimulated CD8+ T cells sorted from spleen or lymph node cells, obtained before intestinal transplant. The receptors were sampled from a human donor who received an intestinal transplant.

The chain has TRBV18 and TRBJ1-2; 9 nucleotides agree with TRBD1. Germline assignment: CDR1 KGHSH and CDR2 LQKENI. This CDR3 is built from 13 residues. The V segment lost 1 base and the J segment 6 bases; nucleotides outside the gene matches: 0. CDR3 nucleotide sequence: TGTGCCAGCTCACCACGACAGGGGGATGGCTACACCTTC. Translation: CASSPRQGDGYTF.

This clone was seen only a few times. The chain carries TRBV25-1 and TRBJ2-1; the D gene is possibly TRBD2 (6 bases). V gave up 3 bases and J gave up 2 bases, with 8 bases separating them. Germline CDR1 MGHDK, CDR2 SYGVNS. This CDR3 is built from 14 residues. The DNA for the CDR3 is TGTGCCAGCAGTGAGCCGGGAGCCTACAATGAGCAGTTCTTC. Protein: CASSEPGAYNEQFF.

The V call is TRBV5-1, the J call TRBJ2-3; maybe TRBD1 (5 bases). Germline CDR1 reads SGHRS; CDR2 reads YFSETQ. The CDR3 sequence is 14 residues long. V was clipped by 2 bases and J by 6 bases, with 13 bases between them. The CDR3 sequence is CASSLPGLLDTQYF. CDR3 DNA: TGCGCCAGCAGCTTACCAGGGTTGTTGGATACGCAGTATTTT.

This clone was seen a few times. This sequence joins TRBV9 and TRBJ2-3; D is unresolved. The CDR3 covers 14 residues. Germline lookup yields CDR1 SGDLS and CDR2 YYNGEE. V lost 0 bases and J lost 4, with 9 bases in between. Here the CDR3 reads CASSVDREADTQYF. Written as DNA, the CDR3 is TGTGCCAGCAGCGTAGACCGCGAGGCAGATACGCAGTATTTT. Together with reference TRBV9 and TRBJ2-3, the CDR3 gives the full variable domain: DSGVTQTPKHLITATGQRVTLRCSPRSGDLSVYWYQQSLDQGLQFLIQYYNGEERAKGNILERFSAQQFPDLHSELNLSSLELGDSALYFCASSVDREADTQYFGPGTRLTVL.

This chain connects TRBV10-2 to TRBJ2-3; possible D gene TRBD1, 5 bases. The CDR3 is 16 residues long. The V end was cut by 2 bases, the J end by 3 bases, with 15 bases between. The V gene's germline CDR1 is WSHSY and CDR2 SAAADI. CDR3 bases: TGCGCCAGCAGTGAGCTGTGGCCAGGGTTGACAGATACGCAGTATTTT. Translation: CASSELWPGLTDTQYF.

The genes are TRBV28 and TRBJ1-5; 7 nucleotides agree with TRBD1. Looked up from germline, CDR1 is MDHEN and CDR2 is SYDVKM. This CDR3 spans 18 amino acids. The J segment lost 0 bases and the V segment lost 5 bases, leaving 13 bases of the junction unmatched. The CDR3 DNA sequence: TGTGCCAGCAGTGCCCGCGACAGGGAGGCATATAGCAATCAGCCCCAGCATTTT. The encoded protein is CASSARDREAYSNQPQHF.

This clone was recorded a few times. CDR3: CASTPRVNTGELFF. CDR3 DNA sequence: TGTGCCAGCACCCCTCGGGTGAACACCGGGGAGCTGTTTTTT. This chain joins TRBV7-6 and TRBJ2-2; D remains ambiguous. The germline V gene has CDR1 SGHVS and CDR2 FNYEAQ. V was pared by 7 bases and J by 1 base, with 10 bases between. This CDR3 has 14 amino acids.

V is TRBV27 and J is TRBJ1-2; 7 nucleotides line up with TRBD1. V shed 2 bases and J 7 bases; nucleotides not matched to a gene: 10. The CDR3 is 15 amino acids. Germline V gene data show CDR1 as MNHEY and CDR2 as SMNVEV (reference sequence). In DNA form, the CDR3 reads TGTGCCAGCAGTTTAGGAAGGACAGGAATATCTGGCTACACCTTC. Residues: CASSLGRTGISGYTF.

This clone was observed a few times. The chain is built from TRBV7-8 and TRBJ2-7; TRBD2 might be the D (6 bases). Looked up from germline, CDR1 is SGHVS and CDR2 is FQNEAQ. Trimming cost V 3 bases and J 6 bases, with 6 bases left between them. The CDR3 is 11 amino acids. Here the CDR3 reads CASSFGGEQYF. The CDR3 DNA follows: TGTGCCAGCAGCTTCGGGGGCGAGCAGTACTTC. Based on the CDR3 plus reference TRBV7-8 and TRBJ2-7, the full variable domain is GAGVSQSPRYKVAKRGQDVALRCDPISGHVSLFWYQQALGQGPEFLTYFQNEAQLDKSGLPSDRFFAERPEGSVSTLKIQRTQQEDSAVYLCASSFGGEQYFGPGTRLTVT.

The chain uses TRBV11-2 and TRBJ2-7; 8 bases map to TRBD2. This CDR3 is 16 amino acids long. The V gene end was trimmed by 4 bases and the J gene end by 0 bases; junction bases not matched to a gene: 8. Germline assignment: CDR1 SGHAT and CDR2 FQNNGV. As DNA, the CDR3 is TGTGCCAGCAGCTCGATAGCGGGGAGGAGCTCCTACGAGCAGTACTTC. Translated, it gives CASSSIAGRSSYEQYF.

The CDR3 region has the DNA TGCGCCAGCAGCAAGAGGGAGGGAGCCTGGGACAATGAGCAGTTCTTC. It translates to CASSKREGAWDNEQFF. This chain links TRBV4-1 with TRBJ2-1; TRBD2 aligns across 7 bases. The CDR3 runs 16 residues. The germline V gene encodes CDR1 MGHRA and CDR2 YSYEKL. Trimming removed 5 bases from V and 5 bases from J; junction bases left unmatched: 12.

This clone was counted between two and nine times. The chain couples TRBV2 to TRBJ2-7, with a tentative D call TRBD2 (6 bases). The CDR3 length is 15 residues. CDR1 and CDR2 (germline): SNHLY, FYNNEI. The ends were cut back, 7 bases at V and 5 bases at J, with 21 bases in the middle. CDR3 DNA sequence: TGTGCCAGCATGGCTAGCGAATCGGGTTTCGACGAGCAGTACTTC. Protein sequence: CASMASESGFDEQYF.

The V call is TRBV7-3, the J call TRBJ2-1; D not certain. With 0 bases removed from V and 4 bases from J, the gap between germline ends came to 7 bases. This CDR3 is 14 amino acids long. Germline values: CDR1 SGHTA, CDR2 FQGTGA. The CDR3 nucleotides read TGTGCCAGCAGCTTAACGTTAGGTTACAATGAGCAGTTCTTC. Translated, it gives CASSLTLGYNEQFF.

V is TRBV19 and J is TRBJ1-1; TRBD1 might be the D (5 bases). CDR1 is LNHDA and CDR2 is SQIVND in the germline V gene (reference sequence). Trimming cost V 10 bases and J 1 base, with 13 bases left between them. The CDR3 loop spans 13 amino acids. This CDR3 is CATQGRWNTEAFF. The DNA for the CDR3 is TGTGCCACCCAGGGACGATGGAACACTGAAGCTTTCTTT.

The chain employs TRBV6-1 and TRBJ1-2, with D possibly matching TRBD1 (6 bases). The V and J ends lost 3 bases and 8 bases respectively, with 10 bases between them. The CDR3 length is 12 residues. Germline V gene sequence: CDR1 MNHNS, CDR2 SASEGT. The CDR3 loop reads CASSEAGDGYTF. CDR3 in DNA: TGTGCCAGCAGTGAGGCAGGGGACGGCTACACCTTC.

This clone occurred once. The rearrangement links TRBV4-1 to TRBJ2-2; 11 nucleotides match TRBD2. Germline V gives CDR1 MGHRA, CDR2 YSYEKL. The junction had 13 bases not matched to a gene; V was cut back by 3 bases and J by 7 bases. CDR3 length equals 18 residues. This chain's CDR3 is CASSQGIAGGGFNGELFF. DNA of the CDR3: TGCGCCAGCAGCCAGGGAATAGCGGGAGGGGGGTTCAACGGGGAGCTGTTTTTT.

The chain links TRBV6-5 to TRBJ2-7; D is tentatively TRBD1 or TRBD2 (6 bases each). CDR1 and CDR2 from the germline V gene are MNHEY and SVGAGI. The germline V and J ends were trimmed by 10 bases and 3 bases, with 16 bases remaining between them. CDR3 size: 13 residues. In DNA, the CDR3 is TGTGCCACCTCGGGGGCAGGGCGCTACGAGCAGTACTTC. This codes for CATSGAGRYEQYF.

This clone occurred a few times. The chain is built from TRBV6-1 and TRBJ2-7, with D unresolved. CDR3 length equals 14 residues. Germline loops: CDR1 MNHNS, CDR2 SASEGT. V shed 7 bases and J shed 0 bases, with 13 bases lying between them. As DNA, the CDR3 is TGTGCCAGCACCCCGGTCGCCGACTCCTACGAGCAGTACTTC. This translates into CASTPVADSYEQYF.

V usage is TRBV6-7 and J usage is TRBJ2-6; 9 bases line up with TRBD1. TRBV6-7 carries the ORF label, with uncertain function. CDR3 size: 17 residues. V was pared by 5 bases and J by 0 bases, with 5 bases of the junction left unmatched. CDR3: CASSPGQGTSGANVLTF. In DNA, the CDR3 is TGTGCCAGCAGTCCGGGACAGGGCACCTCTGGGGCCAACGTCCTGACTTTC.

V gene TRBV7-6 combines with J gene TRBJ2-1; 11 nucleotides match TRBD2. The CDR3 contains 17 residues. V lost 3 bases to trimming and J lost 0 bases; unmatched junction nucleotides: 4. Germline-derived CDR1 and CDR2 are SGHVS and FNYEAQ. The CDR3 reads CASSLWLAGGSYNEQFF. The CDR3 DNA follows: TGTGCCAGCAGCTTGTGGCTAGCGGGGGGCTCCTACAATGAGCAGTTCTTC.

The gene calls are TRBV28 and TRBJ1-2; D gene ambiguous. The CDR3 has 14 amino acids. V dropped 3 bases and J dropped 1 base, with 9 bases sitting between them. Germline loops: CDR1 MDHEN, CDR2 SYDVKM. CDR3 coding DNA: TGTGCCAGCAGTTTGGTTCCCGATAACTATGGCTACACCTTC. It codes for CASSLVPDNYGYTF.

The gene calls are TRBV4-2 and TRBJ1-5; D is uncertain. The V and J ends lost 0 bases and 2 bases respectively, with 8 bases between them. This CDR3 is 15 amino acids long. Germline-derived CDR1 and CDR2 are LGHNA and YNFKEQ. CDR3 loop: CASSQDTWGNQPQHF. The CDR3 nucleotides read TGTGCCAGCAGCCAAGATACTTGGGGCAATCAGCCCCAGCATTTT.

This clone was seen only once. This chain connects TRBV2 to TRBJ2-6; D not certain. With 6 bases removed from V and 0 bases from J, the gap between germline ends came to 9 bases. The CDR3 runs to 15 residues. Per the germline V gene, CDR1 is SNHLY and CDR2 is FYNNEI. This chain's CDR3 is CASRLRDSGANVLTF. For the CDR3, the DNA is TGTGCCAGCAGACTCCGAGACTCTGGGGCCAACGTCCTGACTTTC.

The chain combines TRBV19 with TRBJ1-5; perhaps TRBD1 as D (5 bases). V lost 4 bases, J lost 3 bases, and 13 bases lay in between. CDR1 is LNHDA, CDR2 SQIVND, per germline (reference sequence). The CDR3 loop spans 15 amino acids. The CDR3 DNA reads TGTGCCAGTAGTACCCAAGACAGTCTCAATCAGCCCCAGCATTTT. It is translated as CASSTQDSLNQPQHF.